A selection of T cell receptor beta chains follows, all from one sample in a study of T cell changes during pregnancy in multiple sclerosis. This table comes from immunoSEQ multiplex PCR, and its TCRdb copy is limited to in-frame clones, with some not included. The table records roughly 40,000 clones, roughly 85% of them present only once. The specimen comprised CD4+ T cells from peripheral blood mononuclear cells, sampled before pregnancy. Receptors originate from a female donor with multiple sclerosis, enrolled in a pregnancy study. CDR3s include the opening cysteine and the closing phenylalanine or tryptophan. A D gene is named only where the DNA matches it firmly.

v_call d_call cdr3_aa
TRBV4-2 . CASSFDQRRETQYF
TRBV6-5 TRBD1 CASSLTGDQPQHF
TRBV7-8 . CASSLGEWGNTGELFF
TRBV7-2 . CASSPRGEQGYTF
TRBV7-6 . CASSPINGPGNEQFF
TRBV7-2 . CASSLGSGLAEAFF
TRBV28 TRBD1 CASSRDRGAGEQYF
TRBV5-4 TRBD2 CASSLDSSGGHEQYF
TRBV7-3 TRBD2 CASSLNGRGETQYF
TRBV6-4 TRBD1 CASSTDRQGSYNEQFF
TRBV6-1 . CASSGRANTGELFF
TRBV7-3 TRBD2 CASSTSGIAGELFF
TRBV5-6 . CASSLGSGQETQYF
TRBV5-1 TRBD1 CASSLMPGQGSTDTQYF
TRBV7-9 . CASSLDISSTDTQYF
TRBV18 . CASSTPQEPQHF
TRBV30 . CAWMLGAGETQYF
TRBV11-1 TRBD1 CASSLAPGQQETQYF
TRBV10-1 . CASSESPSPETQYF
TRBV2 TRBD1 CASSQQGGITEAFF
TRBV27 . CASSFIRNWDTGELFF
TRBV7-2 TRBD2 CASSLAGGLPNEQFF
TRBV2 TRBD1 CASSIDRGRPQHF
TRBV19 TRBD2 CASSKLAGGADTQYF
TRBV10-3 . CAISGISPASSGNTIYF
TRBV6-4 TRBD2 CASRAERLAGVGFLSYEQYF
TRBV6-1 . CASSGLFELDTIYF
TRBV6-5 TRBD1 CASSYSTGLSTGELFF
TRBV21-1 . CASSSFSGNTGELFF
TRBV5-6 TRBD1 CASSLGGTGGWETQYF
TRBV2 TRBD2 CASTVLAGEGEQYF
TRBV19 . CATKADSSNEKLFF
TRBV11-3 . CASSPTAALAKNIQYF
TRBV5-1 TRBD2 CASSSTSGSYNEQFF
TRBV6-6 . CASTGDTGELFF
TRBV28 TRBD2 CASRPGTSGRGEQFF
TRBV27 TRBD2 CASSLSRQGGETQYF
TRBV13 . CASSLERGTEAFF
TRBV2 TRBD1 CASSEQGAEQYF
TRBV7-2 TRBD1 CASSLAQGGVSTEAFF
TRBV30 . CAWSRRGGNTIYF
TRBV5-1 TRBD1 CASSTTDRATEAFF
TRBV5-1 TRBD2 CASRLAGFQETQYF
TRBV6-4 . CASSETEFSEQYF
TRBV7-9 TRBD1 CASSPQGESDTQYF
TRBV4-1 . CASSQEGGPGYGYTF
TRBV18 . CAIQRQVNGYTF
TRBV10-3 . CAIREGERPSSYNEQFF
TRBV5-1 TRBD1 CASSSMTGATEAFF
TRBV5-1 TRBD2 CASSGGTSGSETQYF
TRBV18 TRBD1 CASSPREQGAQGSEQFF
TRBV7-6 TRBD1 CASSLAQGQETQYF
TRBV7-2 . CASTQIQGNYGYTF
TRBV28 TRBD1 CASSLLGQGSKNIQYF
TRBV5-8 . CASSSRRTGGNTIYF